The rows below give T cell receptor beta chains drawn from one sample of a study of shared clonotypes between healthy human individuals. Sequenced by immunoSEQ multiplex PCR; TCRdb stores in-frame clones only, minus some. There are around 2.5 million clones in the sample; roughly 93% occur only once, and 0.36% lies in the top ten. Sequenced input: naive CD4+ T cells from PBMCs. Receptors originate from a man younger than 35 in good health. Some clones in this sample may be carry-over from other donors' samples. Both conserved end residues are trimmed from each CDR3.

j_call: TRBJ1-4; v_call: TRBV6-1; cdr3_aa: ASSELVSQGTNEKLF
j_call: TRBJ2-2; v_call: TRBV9; cdr3_aa: ASSGGTSGEELF
j_call: TRBJ2-7; v_call: TRBV6-5; cdr3_aa: ASSRDLAVPYEQY
j_call: TRBJ2-7; v_call: TRBV10-2; cdr3_aa: ASSDLRDGGVYEQY
j_call: TRBJ1-5; v_call: TRBV6-1; cdr3_aa: ASNLRDMSNQPQH
j_call: TRBJ2-7; v_call: TRBV5-4; cdr3_aa: ASSQGGTEAYEQY
j_call: TRBJ2-1; v_call: TRBV2; cdr3_aa: ASSAPIHLTSNEQF
j_call: TRBJ1-5; v_call: TRBV6-1; cdr3_aa: ASSEGRLFDQPQH
j_call: TRBJ1-5; v_call: TRBV27; cdr3_aa: ASSYLGGNQPQH
j_call: TRBJ1-5; v_call: TRBV6-5; cdr3_aa: ASSPQGSNQPQH
j_call: TRBJ1-1; v_call: TRBV4-2; cdr3_aa: ASSQEQENTEAF
j_call: TRBJ2-7; v_call: TRBV25-1; cdr3_aa: ASSEVGEQY
j_call: TRBJ1-5; v_call: TRBV6-1; cdr3_aa: ASSAHGYNQPQH
j_call: TRBJ2-5; v_call: TRBV5-1; cdr3_aa: ASSLSSKETQY
j_call: TRBJ2-3; v_call: TRBV9; cdr3_aa: ASSVSSTAQY
j_call: TRBJ2-7; v_call: TRBV15; cdr3_aa: ATSARDNSYEQY
j_call: TRBJ1-2; v_call: TRBV19; cdr3_aa: ATQAGQNYGYT
j_call: TRBJ1-1; v_call: TRBV18; cdr3_aa: ASSTTSDLEAF
j_call: TRBJ2-2; v_call: TRBV10-3; cdr3_aa: AISDPGGHGELF
j_call: TRBJ1-1; v_call: TRBV6-1; cdr3_aa: ASSSLQGENTEAF
j_call: TRBJ2-5; v_call: TRBV30; cdr3_aa: AWVDRGGQY
j_call: TRBJ1-5; v_call: TRBV28; cdr3_aa: ASSFLGTLNQPQH
j_call: TRBJ2-5; v_call: TRBV6-1; cdr3_aa: ASSGAPSTQETQY
j_call: TRBJ1-6; v_call: TRBV6-6; cdr3_aa: ASSYSLGRNSPLH
j_call: TRBJ1-5; v_call: TRBV28; cdr3_aa: ASSSRARYSVVNQPQH
j_call: TRBJ2-7; v_call: TRBV5-4; cdr3_aa: ASSLAGTVYEQY
j_call: TRBJ1-2; v_call: TRBV7-2; cdr3_aa: ASSPPRILHGYT
j_call: TRBJ1-2; v_call: TRBV21-1; cdr3_aa: ASSNQSGQGDVYT
j_call: TRBJ1-5; v_call: TRBV7-9; cdr3_aa: ASSLGIGRPGSNQPQH
j_call: TRBJ2-1; v_call: TRBV12-5; cdr3_aa: ASGLALAASYNEQF
j_call: TRBJ2-7; v_call: TRBV27; cdr3_aa: ASRVIPSSYEQY
j_call: TRBJ2-1; v_call: TRBV11-3; cdr3_aa: ASSLGQGRSDEQF
j_call: TRBJ2-1; v_call: TRBV6-5; cdr3_aa: ASSYLGDNEQF
j_call: TRBJ1-1; v_call: TRBV7-2; cdr3_aa: ASSLWVRNEAF
j_call: TRBJ1-1; v_call: TRBV19; cdr3_aa: ASSIRDGVWNTEAF
j_call: TRBJ1-4; v_call: TRBV4-3; cdr3_aa: ASSLRLGATNEKLF
j_call: TRBJ2-7; v_call: TRBV7-2; cdr3_aa: ASSLATSGEQY
j_call: TRBJ2-7; v_call: TRBV14; cdr3_aa: ASSLRRTGGGEQY
j_call: TRBJ1-2; v_call: TRBV19; cdr3_aa: ASSAGQPNYGYT
j_call: TRBJ2-5; v_call: TRBV2; cdr3_aa: ASSQLAGDGETQY
j_call: TRBJ2-2; v_call: TRBV11-2; cdr3_aa: ASSLVRVTGELF
j_call: TRBJ2-3; v_call: TRBV30; cdr3_aa: AWSHGRHTDTQY
j_call: TRBJ1-5; v_call: TRBV6-5; cdr3_aa: ASSYLGQPQH
j_call: TRBJ2-7; v_call: TRBV28; cdr3_aa: ASTSTPSGPYEQY
j_call: TRBJ1-2; v_call: TRBV30; cdr3_aa: AWGISLNYGYT
j_call: TRBJ2-1; v_call: TRBV6-1; cdr3_aa: ASSEWRELGNEQF
j_call: TRBJ2-7; v_call: TRBV11-3; cdr3_aa: ASSWGPQAEQY
j_call: TRBJ2-3; v_call: TRBV20-1; cdr3_aa: SAIAQDTQY